A selection of T cell receptor beta chains follows, all from one sample in a study of blood T cell repertoires in COVID-19. Repertoires were generated with immunoSEQ multiplex PCR, while TCRdb's copy carries only in-frame clones and drops some. The sample carries 200,000 or so clones, 70% to 90% recorded once. The material sequenced was peripheral blood. The receptors shown here come from a man aged 30 to 39 with COVID-19, enrolled during active disease. CDR3s include the opening cysteine and the closing phenylalanine or tryptophan. The order of the fields is D gene, clone size, J gene, V gene, CDR3 DNA, CDR3 protein. A D gene is named only where the DNA matches it firmly. The size entry is marked missing in some rows and otherwise reads once, few, many or a size class.

TRBD1,-,TRBJ2-7,TRBV27,TGTGCCAGCAGGGGGACAGTCTCCTACGAGCAGTACTTC,CASRGTVSYEQYF
TRBD1,-,TRBJ2-1,TRBV7-7,TGTGCCAGCAGCTTCATGCAGGGGGAAGGTGAGCAGTTCTTC,CASSFMQGEGEQFF
TRBD1,-,TRBJ2-2,TRBV24-1,TGTGCCACCAGTGAGACGGGACAGGCCCCGAACACCGGGGAGCTGTTTTTT,CATSETGQAPNTGELFF
TRBD2,-,TRBJ2-2,TRBV19,TGTGCCAGTAGTTTAGCACTCGGACTAGCGGGAGAGCGGAGCGCCGGGGAGCTGTTTTTT,CASSLALGLAGERSAGELFF
TRBD1,few,TRBJ1-5,TRBV6-5,TGTGCCAGCAGTCCGGACAGGCTCAGGTTTCAGCCCCAGCATTTT,CASSPDRLRFQPQHF
-,-,TRBJ2-3,TRBV19,TGTGCCAGTACCCCAGGACGGACGGGAAGGGCAGATACGCAGTATTTT,CASTPGRTGRADTQYF
-,-,TRBJ2-1,TRBV6-6,TGTGCCAGCAGAATACAGGGTTCCAATGAGCAGTTCTTC,CASRIQGSNEQFF
TRBD1,-,TRBJ2-7,TRBV5-1,TGCGCCAGCAGCCCGGCACAGGGGGCCTACGAGCAGTACTTC,CASSPAQGAYEQYF
TRBD1,-,TRBJ1-2,TRBV28,TGTGCCAGCAGTTCGTACGCAGGGGGAAGTAACTATGGCTACACCTTC,CASSSYAGGSNYGYTF
-,once,TRBJ2-2,TRBV9,TGTGCCAGCAGCAAAGGACAGTGGAACACCGGGGAGCTGTTTTTT,CASSKGQWNTGELFF
TRBD1,-,TRBJ1-1,TRBV6-5,TGTGCCAGCAGTTACCCCGGGACAGGGTTTGCTTTCTTT,CASSYPGTGFAFF
-,-,TRBJ2-2,TRBV4-3,TGCGCCAGCAGCCAAGATTCAGGCGGGGAGCTGTTTTTT,CASSQDSGGELFF
TRBD1,-,TRBJ1-1,TRBV28,TGTGCCAGCAGTACGACAGGGTATTTCGGCACTGAAGCTTTCTTT,CASSTTGYFGTEAFF
-,-,TRBJ2-1,TRBV28,TGTGCCAGCAGTCTTGTAACGGGAGAGTTCTACAATGAGCAGTTCTTC,CASSLVTGEFYNEQFF
TRBD1,-,TRBJ1-2,TRBV18,TGTGCCAGCTCGCAACTCCCACCGGGACAGGAAATATATGGCTACACCTTC,CASSQLPPGQEIYGYTF
-,-,TRBJ1-1,TRBV7-9,TGTGCCAGCAGCTTGGACAGTAACACTGAAGCTTTCTTT,CASSLDSNTEAFF
TRBD1,once,TRBJ2-5,TRBV10-1,TGCGCCTGCCGCCAGACAGGGGAGGTTCGGGAGACCCAGTACTTC,CACRQTGEVRETQYF
-,-,TRBJ2-2,TRBV9,TGTGCCAGCATGTCGGGTCTGAACACCGGGGAGCTGTTTTTT,CASMSGLNTGELFF
TRBD2,-,TRBJ2-3,TRBV4-3,TGCGCCAGCAGCCAAGAATCGTCTAGCGGGGGGGCAAGTGATACGCAGTATTTT,CASSQESSSGGASDTQYF
TRBD1,-,TRBJ1-2,TRBV7-2,TGTGCCAGCAGACCAGGGACAGGGGGCGACTATGGCTACACCTTC,CASRPGTGGDYGYTF
-,-,TRBJ2-2,TRBV18,TGTGCCAGCTCACCACCGTGGCACAGGAACACCGGGGAGCTGTTTTTT,CASSPPWHRNTGELFF
-,once,TRBJ1-1,TRBV7-9,TGTGCCAGCAGCTTGTCCGGGAACACTGAAGCTTTCTTT,CASSLSGNTEAFF
-,-,TRBJ1-5,TRBV24-1,TGTGCCACCAGTGAAGGCAGGGGATTAATTCAGCCCCAGCATTTT,CATSEGRGLIQPQHF
TRBD1,once,TRBJ1-5,TRBV6-2/TRBV6-3,TGTGCCAGCAGTTCCACCCCACAGGGGCGGAATCAGCCCCAGCATTTT,CASSSTPQGRNQPQHF
-,-,TRBJ2-7,TRBV7-2,TGTGCCAGCAGCTTAGGCGTAGGGGGGGCGCCGGTCGAGCAGTACTTC,CASSLGVGGAPVEQYF
-,-,TRBJ1-1,TRBV10-3,TGTGCCATCAGTGACCCACGGGGGAACACTGAAGCTTTCTTT,CAISDPRGNTEAFF
-,once,TRBJ1-2,TRBV4-2,TGTGCCAGCAGCCAAGATTACAGGGCCTATGGCTACACCTTC,CASSQDYRAYGYTF
-,-,TRBJ1-1,TRBV3-1/TRBV3-2,TGTGCCAGCAGAAAGAACCTACCGGGAGCCCTCACTGAAGCTTTCTTT,CASRKNLPGALTEAFF
TRBD2,-,TRBJ2-1,TRBV27,TGTGCCAGCAGTTTTGGCCTAGCGGGAGCTGTTGAGCAGTTCTTC,CASSFGLAGAVEQFF
TRBD2,-,TRBJ2-7,TRBV28,TGTGCCAGCAGTTTGAGCGGGAGTCGCTACGAGCAGTACTTC,CASSLSGSRYEQYF
-,-,TRBJ2-7,TRBV6-2/TRBV6-3,TGTGCCAGCAGTCGCTCCGGACAGCTTTCCTACGAGCAGTACTTC,CASSRSGQLSYEQYF
-,few,TRBJ1-1,TRBV2,TGTGCCACCAACAGGGAGACTGAAGCTTTCTTT,CATNRETEAFF
-,-,TRBJ1-6,TRBV7-2,TGTGCCAGCAGCCCAACCCGGGGGACACCCCTCCACTTT,CASSPTRGTPLHF
TRBD1,-,TRBJ1-6,TRBV27,TGTGCCACCGGGACAGGGTTATATAATTCACCCCTCCACTTT,CATGTGLYNSPLHF
TRBD2,-,TRBJ2-1,TRBV7-3,TGTGCCAGCAGCTTATGGGGGAGGACTAGCGGGGCCAATGAGCAGTTCTTC,CASSLWGRTSGANEQFF
TRBD1,-,TRBJ2-1,TRBV19,TGTGCCAGTACCGTTACCAGGGGGTCCTGGGATGAGCAGTTCTTC,CASTVTRGSWDEQFF
TRBD1,-,TRBJ2-3,TRBV6-2/TRBV6-3,TGTGCCAGCAGTAAGAGGGACAGGGGCACAGATACGCAGTATTTT,CASSKRDRGTDTQYF
TRBD1,-,TRBJ2-1,TRBV30,TGTGCCTGGAGTGTAACTAGGCCGACAGGGGGCAGGGAGCAGTTCTTC,CAWSVTRPTGGREQFF
TRBD2,-,TRBJ2-3,TRBV9,TGTGCCAGCAGCCGCATTAGCGGGGGGGTTATAGATACGCAGTATTTT,CASSRISGGVIDTQYF
TRBD1,-,TRBJ1-2,TRBV19,TGTGCCAGTAGGAGGGACAGAGACCCTTTAACTAACTATGGCTACACCTTC,CASRRDRDPLTNYGYTF
-,-,TRBJ1-2,TRBV7-9,TGTGCCAGCAGCTTAGGATGGAAGCGTAACTATGGCTACACCTTC,CASSLGWKRNYGYTF